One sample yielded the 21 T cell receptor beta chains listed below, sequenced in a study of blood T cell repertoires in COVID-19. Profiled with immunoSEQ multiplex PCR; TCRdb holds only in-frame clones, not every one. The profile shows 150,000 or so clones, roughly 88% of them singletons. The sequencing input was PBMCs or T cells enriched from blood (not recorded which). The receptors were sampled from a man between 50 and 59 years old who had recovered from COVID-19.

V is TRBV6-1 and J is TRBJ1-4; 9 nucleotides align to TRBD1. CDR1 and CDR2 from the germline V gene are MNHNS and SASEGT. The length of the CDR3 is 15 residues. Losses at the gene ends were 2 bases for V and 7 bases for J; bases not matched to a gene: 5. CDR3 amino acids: CASSEYRGHGEKLFF. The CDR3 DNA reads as TGTGCCAGCAGTGAATACAGGGGGCATGGTGAAAAACTGTTTTTT.

The CDR3 is CASSLGAGDNQPQHF. In DNA, the CDR3 is TGCGCCAGCAGCTTGGGGGCCGGGGACAATCAGCCCCAGCATTTT. This chain links TRBV5-1 with TRBJ1-5; no reliable D call. CDR3 size: 15 residues. Looked up from germline, CDR1 is SGHRS and CDR2 is YFSETQ. Trimming stripped 0 bases from V and 3 bases from J, with 10 bases between.

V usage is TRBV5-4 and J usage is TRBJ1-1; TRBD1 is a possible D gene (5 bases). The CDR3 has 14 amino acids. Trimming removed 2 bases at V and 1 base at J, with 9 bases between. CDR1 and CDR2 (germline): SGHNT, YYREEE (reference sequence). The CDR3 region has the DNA TGTGCCAGCAGCTTCGGAGGGACGAACACTGAAGCTTTCTTT. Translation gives CASSFGGTNTEAFF.

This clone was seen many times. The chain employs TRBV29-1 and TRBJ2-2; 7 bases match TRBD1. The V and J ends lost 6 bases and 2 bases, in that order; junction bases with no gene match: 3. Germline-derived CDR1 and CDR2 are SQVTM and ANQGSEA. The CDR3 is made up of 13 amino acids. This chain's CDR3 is CSVGQSNTGELFF. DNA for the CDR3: TGCAGCGTGGGACAGAGCAACACCGGGGAGCTGTTTTTT.

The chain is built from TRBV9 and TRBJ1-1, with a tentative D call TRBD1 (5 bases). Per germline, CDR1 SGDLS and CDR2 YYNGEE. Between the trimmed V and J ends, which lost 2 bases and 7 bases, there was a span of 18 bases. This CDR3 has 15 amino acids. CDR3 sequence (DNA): TGTGCCAGCAGCGTCCCGTCGGGAGGGGTTGGTGAAGCTTTCTTT. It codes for CASSVPSGGVGEAFF.

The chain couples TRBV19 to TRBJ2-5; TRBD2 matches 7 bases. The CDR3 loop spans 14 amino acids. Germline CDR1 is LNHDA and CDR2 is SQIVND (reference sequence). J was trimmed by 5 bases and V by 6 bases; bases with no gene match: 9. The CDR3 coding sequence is TGTGCCAGTAGCACAGGTCCGCGGGGGGAGACCCAGTACTTC. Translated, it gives CASSTGPRGETQYF.

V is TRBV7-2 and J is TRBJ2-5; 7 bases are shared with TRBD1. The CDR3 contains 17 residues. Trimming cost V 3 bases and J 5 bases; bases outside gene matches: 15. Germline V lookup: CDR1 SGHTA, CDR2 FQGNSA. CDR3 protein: CASSFQPAGTVVETQYF. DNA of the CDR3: TGTGCCAGCAGCTTCCAGCCCGCCGGGACAGTTGTGGAGACCCAGTACTTC.

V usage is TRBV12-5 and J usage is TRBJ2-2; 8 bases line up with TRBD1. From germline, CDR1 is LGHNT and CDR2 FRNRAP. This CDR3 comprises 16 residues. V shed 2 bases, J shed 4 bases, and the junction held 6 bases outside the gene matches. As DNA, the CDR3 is TGTGCTAGTGGTTTGCCAGACAGGGGTGGCACCGGGGAGCTGTTTTTT. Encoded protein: CASGLPDRGGTGELFF.

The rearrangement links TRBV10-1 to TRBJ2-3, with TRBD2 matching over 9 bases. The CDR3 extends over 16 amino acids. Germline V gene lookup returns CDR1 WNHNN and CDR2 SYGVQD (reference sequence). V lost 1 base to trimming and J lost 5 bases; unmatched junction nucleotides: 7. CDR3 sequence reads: CASSEFGGGALDTQYF. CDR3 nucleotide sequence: TGCGCCAGCAGTGAGTTCGGCGGGGGGGCTTTAGATACGCAGTATTTT.

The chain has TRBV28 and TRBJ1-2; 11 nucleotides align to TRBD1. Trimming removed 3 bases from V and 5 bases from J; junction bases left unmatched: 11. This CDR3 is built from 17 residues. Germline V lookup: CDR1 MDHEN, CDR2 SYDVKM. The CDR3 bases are TGTGCCAGCAGTTTGACGGGACAGGGGGTAATGGGGTATGGCTACACCTTC. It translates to CASSLTGQGVMGYGYTF.

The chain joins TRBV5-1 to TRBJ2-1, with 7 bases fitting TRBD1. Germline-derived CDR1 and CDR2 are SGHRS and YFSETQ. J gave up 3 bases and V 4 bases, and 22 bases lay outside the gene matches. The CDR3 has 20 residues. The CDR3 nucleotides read TGCGCCAGCAGCCAACCCGCCCGGTCGGCGAACAGGGGTAACTACAATGAGCAGTTCTTC. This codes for CASSQPARSANRGNYNEQFF.

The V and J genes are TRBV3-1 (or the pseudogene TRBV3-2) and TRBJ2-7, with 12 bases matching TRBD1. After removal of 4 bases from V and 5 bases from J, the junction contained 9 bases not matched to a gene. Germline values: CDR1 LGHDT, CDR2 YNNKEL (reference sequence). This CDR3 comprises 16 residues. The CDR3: CASSPTGQGARDEQYF. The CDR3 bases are TGTGCCAGCAGCCCAACGGGACAGGGGGCGCGGGACGAGCAGTACTTC.

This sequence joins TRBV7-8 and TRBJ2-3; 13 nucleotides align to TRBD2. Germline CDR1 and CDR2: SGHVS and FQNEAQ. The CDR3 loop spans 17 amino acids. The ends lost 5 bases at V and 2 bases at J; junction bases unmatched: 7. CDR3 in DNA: TGTGCCAGCAGCCGGCGACTAGCGGGGGGACCCACAGATACGCAGTATTTT. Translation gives CASSRRLAGGPTDTQYF.

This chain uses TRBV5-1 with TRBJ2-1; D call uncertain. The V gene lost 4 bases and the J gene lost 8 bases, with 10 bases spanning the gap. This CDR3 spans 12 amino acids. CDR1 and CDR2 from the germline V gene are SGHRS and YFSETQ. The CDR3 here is CASSQDFHEQFF. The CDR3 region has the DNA TGCGCCAGCAGCCAAGACTTTCATGAGCAGTTCTTC.

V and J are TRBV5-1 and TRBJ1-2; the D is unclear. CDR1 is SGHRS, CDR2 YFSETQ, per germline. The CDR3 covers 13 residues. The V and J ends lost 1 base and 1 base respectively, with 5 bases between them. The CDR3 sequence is CASSLLDNYGYTF. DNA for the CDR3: TGCGCCAGCAGCTTGTTAGATAACTATGGCTACACCTTC.

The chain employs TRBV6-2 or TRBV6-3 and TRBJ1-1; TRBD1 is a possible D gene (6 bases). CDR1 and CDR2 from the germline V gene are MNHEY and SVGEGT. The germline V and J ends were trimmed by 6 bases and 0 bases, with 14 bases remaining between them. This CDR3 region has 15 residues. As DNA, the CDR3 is TGTGCCAGCAGCCCCCCCGACAGGCTGAACACTGAAGCTTTCTTT. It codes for CASSPPDRLNTEAFF.

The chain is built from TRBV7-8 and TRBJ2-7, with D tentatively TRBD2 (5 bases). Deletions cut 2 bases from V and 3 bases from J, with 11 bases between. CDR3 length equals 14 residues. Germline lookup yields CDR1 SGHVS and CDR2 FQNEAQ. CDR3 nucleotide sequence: TGTGCCAGCAGCTTATCACAAGGAGGCTACGAGCAGTACTTC. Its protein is CASSLSQGGYEQYF.

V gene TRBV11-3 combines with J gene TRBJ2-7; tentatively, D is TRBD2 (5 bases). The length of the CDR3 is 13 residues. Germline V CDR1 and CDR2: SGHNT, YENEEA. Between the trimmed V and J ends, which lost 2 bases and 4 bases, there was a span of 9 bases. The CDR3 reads CASSLNPGYEQYF. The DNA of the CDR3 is TGTGCCAGCAGCTTAAACCCGGGATACGAGCAGTACTTC.

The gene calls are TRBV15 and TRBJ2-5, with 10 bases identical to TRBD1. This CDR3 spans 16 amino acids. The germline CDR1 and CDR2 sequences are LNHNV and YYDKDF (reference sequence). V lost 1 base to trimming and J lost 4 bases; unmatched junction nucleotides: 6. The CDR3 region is CATSRVRGQGGETQYF. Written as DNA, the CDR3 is TGTGCCACCAGCAGAGTGCGCGGACAGGGGGGAGAGACCCAGTACTTC.

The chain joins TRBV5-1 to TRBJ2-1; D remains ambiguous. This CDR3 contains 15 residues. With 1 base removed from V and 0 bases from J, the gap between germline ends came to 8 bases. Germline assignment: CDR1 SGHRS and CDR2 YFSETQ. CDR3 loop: CASSLSVSSYNEQFF. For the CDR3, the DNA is TGCGCCAGCAGCTTGTCGGTTAGCTCCTACAATGAGCAGTTCTTC.

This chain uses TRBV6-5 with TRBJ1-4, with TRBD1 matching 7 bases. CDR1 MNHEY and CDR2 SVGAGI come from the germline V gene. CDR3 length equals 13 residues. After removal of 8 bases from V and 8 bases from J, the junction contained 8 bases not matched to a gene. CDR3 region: CASRQGSKEKLFF. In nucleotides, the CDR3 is TGTGCCAGCCGACAGGGATCGAAAGAAAAACTGTTTTTT.